Following are 29 T cell receptor beta chains from one sample sequenced in a study of shared clonotypes between healthy human individuals (dated by TCRdb to the early 2020s). The library came from the immunoSEQ multiplex PCR assay. The table was pulled from immuneACCESS by TCRdb, which kept in-frame rearrangements only. Such tables lose some clones; where checked, under half of the loss comes from unresolved V genes, and the rest has no known cause. The sample table shows about 2.3 million clones, and roughly 92% are seen once. The top ten constitute 0.37% of the sample. The sequencing input was naive CD4+ T cells from PBMCs. The meaning of the sample's cell subset or site label: CD45RA+ positively selected. Receptors originate from a man between 18 and 29 years old in good health. Some clones in this sample may be carry-over from other donors' samples.

The CDR3 loop is CASSPDRGANIQYF. The CDR3, as DNA: TGTGCCAGCAGTCCCGACCGAGGGGCGAACATTCAGTACTTC. The V gene is TRBV6-5, the J gene TRBJ2-4; tentatively, D is TRBD1 or TRBD2 (5 bases each). Trimming left V 5 bases short and J 7 bases short, with 15 bases between. The CDR3 loop spans 14 amino acids. CDR1 and CDR2 (germline): MNHEY, SVGAGI.

Note on this clone: The sample holds other DNA sequences that translate to the same CDR3. The chain couples TRBV7-3 to TRBJ2-2; 8 nucleotides agree with TRBD1. The germline V gene has CDR1 SGHTA and CDR2 FQGTGA. Germline trimming cut 6 bases from V and 0 bases from J; bases unmatched to any gene: 0. The CDR3 has 14 amino acids. CDR3 region: CASRTGANTGELFF. CDR3 bases: TGTGCCAGCAGGACAGGGGCGAACACCGGGGAGCTGTTTTTT.

This clone was seen only a few times. The chain uses TRBV5-1 and TRBJ1-5; TRBD1 is a possible D gene (6 bases). CDR1 and CDR2 (germline): SGHRS, YFSETQ. This CDR3 has 10 residues. V was trimmed by 7 bases and J by 13 bases, leaving 12 bases between them. DNA for the CDR3: TGCGCCAGCCCATACAGGGAACAGCATTTT. Translated: CASPYREQHF. The full variable domain, with the rest looked up from reference TRBV5-1 and TRBJ1-5, is KAGVTQTPRYLIKTRGQQVTLSCSPISGHRSVSWYQQTPGQGLQFLFEYFSETQRNKGNFPGRFSGRQFSNSRSEMNVSTLELGDSALYLCASPYREQHFGDGTRLSIL.

This clone was seen only once. The gene calls are TRBV6-1 and TRBJ2-3, with D perhaps matching TRBD1 or TRBD2 (5 bases each). The CDR3 totals 15 residues. CDR1 is MNHNS, CDR2 SASEGT, per germline. V was shortened by 2 bases and J by 0 bases, with 9 bases between the two germline ends. The CDR3 nucleotides are TGTGCCAGCAGTGAACTGGGACGGAGCACAGATACGCAGTATTTT. This gives the protein CASSELGRSTDTQYF.

The rearrangement joins TRBV10-3 to TRBJ2-7; D perhaps matches TRBD1 (6 bases). Germline-derived CDR1 and CDR2 are ENHRY and SYGVKD. The V and J ends lost 2 bases and 5 bases respectively, with 13 bases between them. The CDR3 consists of 14 residues. The CDR3 protein is CAISEGAYRDEQYF. CDR3 nucleotides: TGTGCCATCAGTGAGGGGGCGTACAGGGACGAGCAGTACTTC.

The table lists this clone with a count of one. The chain carries TRBV19 and TRBJ2-6, with 10 bases that match TRBD1. Trimming cost V 5 bases and J 4 bases; bases outside gene matches: 17. The CDR3 length is 20 residues. Germline V gene data show CDR1 as LNHDA and CDR2 as SQIVND (reference sequence). The CDR3 protein is CASSQPLRPDRGWGANVLTF. DNA for the CDR3: TGTGCCAGTAGTCAACCCCTCCGTCCGGACAGGGGGTGGGGGGCCAACGTCCTGACTTTC.

This clone was recorded only once. This chain connects TRBV7-2 to TRBJ2-3; 7 positions match TRBD2. The germline V gene encodes CDR1 SGHTA and CDR2 FQGNSA. Unmatched junction bases numbered 2, after V lost 3 bases and J lost 5 bases. The CDR3 extends over 13 amino acids. CDR3 in DNA: TGTGCCAGCAGCTTCCCTAGCGGAGATACGCAGTATTTT. Translating it yields CASSFPSGDTQYF.

V is TRBV14 and J is TRBJ2-3; D is ambiguous. The CDR3 is made up of 16 amino acids. Trimming left V 2 bases short and J 0 bases short, with 12 bases between. The germline V gene encodes CDR1 SGHDN and CDR2 FVKESK. The CDR3 reads CASSQTRLRSTDTQYF. In DNA, the CDR3 is TGTGCCAGCAGCCAAACAAGGCTCCGAAGCACAGATACGCAGTATTTT.

V is TRBV10-3 and J is TRBJ2-1; 7 bases are a match to TRBD2. V lost 2 bases and J lost 6; bases outside the gene matches: 7. CDR1 is ENHRY and CDR2 is SYGVKD in the germline V gene. This CDR3 is 15 amino acids long. The CDR3 DNA is TGTGCCATCAGTGAGGGACGGGAGGACTTCAATGAGCAGTTCTTC. Its protein product is CAISEGREDFNEQFF.

This clone occurred a few times. This sample includes further DNA sequences coding for the same CDR3. This chain joins TRBV7-2 and TRBJ1-5; no clear D. Trimming pared 5 bases from V and 4 bases from J, leaving 9 bases between. Germline V gives CDR1 SGHTA, CDR2 FQGNSA. This CDR3 is built from 13 residues. The CDR3 here is CASSPRGNQPQHF. For the CDR3, the DNA is TGTGCCAGCAGCCCTCGTGGGAATCAGCCCCAGCATTTT.

The rearrangement links TRBV2 to TRBJ2-2; D is ambiguous. This CDR3 region has 14 residues. Germline assignment: CDR1 SNHLY and CDR2 FYNNEI. Trimming stripped 2 bases from V and 5 bases from J, with 9 bases between. This CDR3 is CASSEWVITGELFF. The CDR3 coding sequence is TGTGCCAGCAGTGAATGGGTTATTACCGGGGAGCTGTTTTTT.

V is TRBV6-6 and J is TRBJ1-3; D perhaps matches TRBD1 (5 bases). The V gene's germline CDR1 is MNHNY and CDR2 SVGAGI (reference sequence). The CDR3 sequence is 16 residues long. V gave up 4 bases and J gave up 0 bases, with 13 bases separating them. CDR3 DNA: TGTGCCAGCAGTTCCCTTTGGGGCCCCTCTGGAAACACCATATATTTT. It translates to CASSSLWGPSGNTIYF.

The CDR3 is CASSLDLSGRRGDTQYF. The DNA for the CDR3 is TGTGCCAGCAGCTTGGACCTAAGCGGGAGGAGGGGAGATACGCAGTATTTT. This chain links TRBV5-4 with TRBJ2-3, with TRBD2 identical over 9 bases. The germline gives CDR1 SGHNT, CDR2 YYREEE (reference sequence). Trimming took 0 bases from V and 5 from J; bases not matched to a gene: 10. This CDR3 is 17 amino acids long.

This clone has a handful of counts. The same CDR3 is also encoded by other DNA sequences in this sample. The chain joins TRBV6-6 to TRBJ1-5; unclear D gene. Trimming removed 6 bases from V and 0 bases from J, with 3 bases in between. The CDR3 totals 12 residues. Germline-derived CDR1 and CDR2 are MNHNY and SVGAGI (reference sequence). The CDR3: CASRDSNQPQHF. The CDR3 nucleotides are TGTGCCAGCAGGGATAGCAATCAGCCCCAGCATTTT.

The chain couples TRBV9 to TRBJ2-1; 10 bases are shared with TRBD2. Per germline, CDR1 SGDLS and CDR2 YYNGEE. There are 14 residues in the CDR3. The J segment lost 6 bases and the V segment lost 3 bases, leaving 3 bases of the junction unmatched. CDR3 in amino acids: CASSEGLAFNEQFF. The DNA for the CDR3 is TGTGCCAGCAGCGAGGGACTAGCGTTCAATGAGCAGTTCTTC.

This clone was seen only a few times. V and J are TRBV2 and TRBJ1-5; D remains unclear. The length of the CDR3 is 17 residues. From germline, CDR1 is SNHLY and CDR2 FYNNEI. V shed 7 bases and J shed 1 base, with 20 bases lying between them. CDR3 region: CASNSPIGLRSNQPQHF. In nucleotides, the CDR3 is TGTGCCAGCAATTCCCCCATAGGGCTAAGGAGCAATCAGCCCCAGCATTTT.

V gene TRBV20-1 combines with J gene TRBJ1-1; D remains unclear. The V gene lost 6 bases and the J gene lost 3 bases, with 8 bases spanning the gap. The CDR3 is 11 residues long. In germline, CDR1 is DFQATT, CDR2 SNEGSKA (reference sequence). CDR3 residues: CSADDYTEAFF. The CDR3 bases are TGCAGTGCCGACGACTACACTGAAGCTTTCTTT.

The chain couples TRBV7-8 to TRBJ2-7; D perhaps matches TRBD1 (6 bases). The length of the CDR3 is 13 residues. The germline CDR1 and CDR2 sequences are SGHVS and FQNEAQ. Trimming pared 3 bases from V and 4 bases from J, leaving 10 bases between. CDR3 in DNA: TGTGCCAGCAGCTTCGGACAGCTATACGAGCAGTACTTC. Translating it yields CASSFGQLYEQYF.

A remark on this clone: The same CDR3 can be traced to other DNA sequences in this sample. The chain combines TRBV7-3 with TRBJ2-1, with TRBD1 identical over 7 bases. This CDR3 contains 15 residues. Germline V gene lookup returns CDR1 SGHTA and CDR2 FQGTGA. V dropped 5 bases and J dropped 0; count of bases not matched to a gene: 4. This CDR3 reads CASSRGGSSYNEQFF. CDR3 coding DNA: TGTGCCAGCAGCCGAGGGGGCAGCTCCTACAATGAGCAGTTCTTC.

The chain joins TRBV7-2 to TRBJ2-1, with TRBD2 matching over 7 bases. The germline CDR1 and CDR2 sequences are SGHTA and FQGNSA. The CDR3 is made up of 16 amino acids. Trimming took 5 bases from V and 7 from J; bases not matched to a gene: 14. CDR3 DNA sequence: TGTGCCAGCAGCCTTCTTGGCGGGAGTCGGGGAAATGAGCAGTTCTTC. This codes for CASSLLGGSRGNEQFF.

This clone has just a few counts. This specimen includes other DNA sequences encoding the same CDR3. The chain has TRBV11-2 and TRBJ1-1; a possible D gene is TRBD1 (5 bases). This CDR3 is 13 amino acids long. V was pared by 3 bases and J by 4 bases, with 9 bases between. Germline V gene data show CDR1 as SGHAT and CDR2 as FQNNGV. The CDR3 sequence: CASSFGGGTEAFF. CDR3 bases: TGTGCCAGCAGCTTTGGGGGTGGCACTGAAGCTTTCTTT.

About this clone: The junction and the germline gene differ at one end; a read error may be behind it. V and J are TRBV5-5 and TRBJ2-2; a weak D match, TRBD2 (5 bases). This CDR3 has 15 amino acids. Germline V gene data show CDR1 as SGHKS and CDR2 as YYEKEE (reference sequence). This CDR3 reads CASSLGARNTGELLF. The CDR3 DNA reads TGTGCCAGCAGCTTGGGGGCACGGAACACCGGGGAGCTGCTTTTT.

The chain recombines TRBV27 with TRBJ1-1, with a possible D match to TRBD1 (6 bases). The V gene lost 2 bases and the J gene lost 4 bases, with 11 bases spanning the gap. CDR1 and CDR2 from the germline V gene are MNHEY and SMNVEV (reference sequence). The length of the CDR3 is 14 residues. The CDR3 DNA reads as TGTGCCAGCAGTTTAATCCAGGGGACCACTGAAGCTTTCTTT. Residues: CASSLIQGTTEAFF.

The J gene is TRBJ2-3, the V gene TRBV5-8; either TRBD1 or TRBD2 may supply D (5 bases each). V was cut by 4 bases and J by 10 bases, with 28 bases left in between. The CDR3 totals 17 residues. Germline loops: CDR1 SGHTS, CDR2 YDEGEE. This CDR3 reads CASSTTLGDVGQVAQYF. CDR3 nucleotide sequence: TGTGCCAGCAGCACAACACTGGGGGATGTCGGGCAAGTGGCGCAGTATTTT.

CDR3 region: CASSLVLGQNTEAFF. The CDR3 DNA is TGTGCCAGCAGTTTGGTTCTAGGACAGAACACTGAAGCTTTCTTT. This chain joins TRBV28 and TRBJ1-1; TRBD1 is a possible D gene (5 bases). V was clipped by 3 bases and J by 1 base, with 12 bases between them. This CDR3 spans 15 amino acids. CDR1 is MDHEN and CDR2 is SYDVKM in the germline V gene.

The J gene is TRBJ2-1, the V gene TRBV4-1; TRBD2 agrees at 9 bases. This CDR3 contains 15 residues. From germline, CDR1 is MGHRA and CDR2 YSYEKL. The trim removed 5 bases at V and 5 bases at J, leaving 7 bases unmatched. CDR3 in DNA: TGCGCCAGCAGCTTGCTAGCGGGAACTAACAATGAGCAGTTCTTC. Translated: CASSLLAGTNNEQFF.

The chain recombines TRBV5-1 with TRBJ2-7; 8 bases agree with TRBD1. The J segment lost 1 base and the V segment lost 5 bases, leaving 5 bases of the junction unmatched. CDR1 is SGHRS, CDR2 YFSETQ, per germline. This CDR3 is 14 amino acids long. The CDR3: CASSPGQESYEQYF. The CDR3, as DNA: TGCGCCAGCAGTCCGGGACAGGAATCCTACGAGCAGTACTTC. Based on the CDR3 plus reference TRBV5-1 and TRBJ2-7, the full variable domain is KAGVTQTPRYLIKTRGQQVTLSCSPISGHRSVSWYQQTPGQGLQFLFEYFSETQRNKGNFPGRFSGRQFSNSRSEMNVSTLELGDSALYLCASSPGQESYEQYFGPGTRLTVT.

In this sample, this clone turned up once. The V and J genes are TRBV5-4 and TRBJ2-7, with unresolved D. This CDR3 region has 14 residues. V gave up 4 bases and J gave up 3 bases, with 14 bases separating them. Germline CDR1 reads SGHNT; CDR2 reads YYREEE (reference sequence). CDR3 nucleotide sequence: TGTGCCAGCAGCCCGTCTCCGGCTATCTACGAGCAGTACTTC. Translating it yields CASSPSPAIYEQYF.

The rearrangement links TRBV28 to TRBJ1-2; the D gene is possibly TRBD1 (5 bases). Trimming shortened V by 5 bases and J by 5 bases, and 15 bases separated the two germline ends. The length of the CDR3 is 14 residues. From germline, CDR1 is MDHEN and CDR2 SYDVKM. The CDR3 is CASSPTGPMYGYTF. The CDR3 DNA reads as TGTGCCAGCAGTCCTACGGGACCGATGTATGGCTACACCTTC.